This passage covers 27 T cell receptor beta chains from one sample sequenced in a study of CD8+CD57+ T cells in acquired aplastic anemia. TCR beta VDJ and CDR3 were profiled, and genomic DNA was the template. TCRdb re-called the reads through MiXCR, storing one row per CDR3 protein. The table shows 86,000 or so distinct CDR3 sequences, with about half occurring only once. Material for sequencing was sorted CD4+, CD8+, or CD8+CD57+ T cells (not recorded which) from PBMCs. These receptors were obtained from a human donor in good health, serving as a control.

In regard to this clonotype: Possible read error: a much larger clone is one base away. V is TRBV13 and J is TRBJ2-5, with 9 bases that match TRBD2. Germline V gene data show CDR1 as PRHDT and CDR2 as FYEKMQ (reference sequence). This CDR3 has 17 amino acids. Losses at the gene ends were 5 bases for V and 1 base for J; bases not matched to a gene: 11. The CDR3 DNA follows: TGTGCCAGCAGCCCGCACCTCTTGCGGGGGGGCCAAGAGACCCAGTACTTC. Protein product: CASSPHLLRGGQETQYF.

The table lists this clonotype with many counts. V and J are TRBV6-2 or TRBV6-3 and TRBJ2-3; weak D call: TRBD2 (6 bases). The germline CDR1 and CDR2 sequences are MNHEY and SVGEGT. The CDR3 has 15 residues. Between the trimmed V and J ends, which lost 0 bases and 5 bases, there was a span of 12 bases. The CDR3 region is CASSYSMRDGDTQYF. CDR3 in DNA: TGTGCCAGCAGTTACTCGATGCGGGACGGAGATACGCAGTATTTT.

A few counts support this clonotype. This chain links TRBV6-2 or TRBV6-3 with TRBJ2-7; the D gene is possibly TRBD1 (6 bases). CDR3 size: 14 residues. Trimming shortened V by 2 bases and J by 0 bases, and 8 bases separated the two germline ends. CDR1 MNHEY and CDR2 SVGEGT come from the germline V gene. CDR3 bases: TGTGCCAGCAGTTACCAGACAGGCTCCTACGAGCAGTACTTC. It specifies CASSYQTGSYEQYF.

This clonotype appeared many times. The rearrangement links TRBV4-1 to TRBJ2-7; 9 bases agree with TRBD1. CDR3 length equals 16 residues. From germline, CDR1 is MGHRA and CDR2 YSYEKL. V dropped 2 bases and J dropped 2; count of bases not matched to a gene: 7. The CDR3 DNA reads TGCGCCAGCAGCCAACGCTTAGGGGACAGGGCCTACGAGCAGTACTTC. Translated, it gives CASSQRLGDRAYEQYF.

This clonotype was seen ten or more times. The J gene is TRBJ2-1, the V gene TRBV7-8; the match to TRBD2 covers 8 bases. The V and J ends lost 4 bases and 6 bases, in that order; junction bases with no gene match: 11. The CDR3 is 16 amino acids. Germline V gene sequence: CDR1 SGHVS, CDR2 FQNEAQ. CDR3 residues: CASSSLAGPQGNEQFF. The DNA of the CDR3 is TGTGCCAGCAGCTCCTTAGCGGGACCCCAGGGCAATGAGCAGTTCTTC.

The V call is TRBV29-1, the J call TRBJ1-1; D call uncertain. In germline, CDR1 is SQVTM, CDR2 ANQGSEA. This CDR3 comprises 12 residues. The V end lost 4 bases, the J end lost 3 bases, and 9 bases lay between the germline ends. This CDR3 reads CSVVDGYTEAFF. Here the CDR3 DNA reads TGCAGCGTTGTGGACGGATACACTGAAGCTTTCTTT.

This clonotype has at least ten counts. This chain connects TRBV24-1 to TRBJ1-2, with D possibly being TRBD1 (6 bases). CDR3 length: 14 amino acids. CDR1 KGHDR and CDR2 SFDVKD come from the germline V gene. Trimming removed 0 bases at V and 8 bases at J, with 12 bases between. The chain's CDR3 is CATSDLSGARGYTF. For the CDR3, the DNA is TGTGCCACCAGTGATTTGTCGGGGGCGCGGGGCTACACCTTC.

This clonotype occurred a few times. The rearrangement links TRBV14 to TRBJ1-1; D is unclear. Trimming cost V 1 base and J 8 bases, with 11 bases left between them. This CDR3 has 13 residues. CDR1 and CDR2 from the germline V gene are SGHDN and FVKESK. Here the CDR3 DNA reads TGTGCCAGCAGCCAAGCGGTGGAGACAGAAGCTTTCTTT. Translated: CASSQAVETEAFF.

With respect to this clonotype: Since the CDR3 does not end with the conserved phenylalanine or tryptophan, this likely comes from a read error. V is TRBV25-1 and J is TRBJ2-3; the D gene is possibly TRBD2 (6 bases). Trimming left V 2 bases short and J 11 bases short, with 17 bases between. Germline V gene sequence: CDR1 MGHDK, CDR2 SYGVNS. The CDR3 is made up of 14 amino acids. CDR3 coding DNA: TGTGCCAGCAGTGAAGGCGGGAAGGAGCGGATGCAGTATTCT. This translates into CASSEGGKERMQYS.

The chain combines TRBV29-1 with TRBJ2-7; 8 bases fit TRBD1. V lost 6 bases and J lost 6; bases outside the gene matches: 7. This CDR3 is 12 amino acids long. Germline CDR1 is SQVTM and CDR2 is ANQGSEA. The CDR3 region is CSVGQGTTEQYF. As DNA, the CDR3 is TGCAGCGTAGGACAGGGAACTACCGAGCAGTACTTC.

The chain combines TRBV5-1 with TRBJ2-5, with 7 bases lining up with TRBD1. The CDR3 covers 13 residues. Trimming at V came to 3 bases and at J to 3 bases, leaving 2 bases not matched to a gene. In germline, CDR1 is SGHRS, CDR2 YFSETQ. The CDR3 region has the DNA TGCGCCAGCAGCTGGGGACAGAAAGAGACCCAGTACTTC. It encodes CASSWGQKETQYF.

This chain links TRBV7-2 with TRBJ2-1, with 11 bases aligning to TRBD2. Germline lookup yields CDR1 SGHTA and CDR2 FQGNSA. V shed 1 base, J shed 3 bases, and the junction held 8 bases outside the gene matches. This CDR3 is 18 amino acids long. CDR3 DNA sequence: TGTGCCAGCAGCTTAGGGCGGAGTAGCGGGGGGGGCTACAATGAGCAGTTCTTC. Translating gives CASSLGRSSGGGYNEQFF.

In nucleotides, the CDR3 is TGCAGTGCTATCCAAGCCTTTGGGGGGGATCAGCCCCAGCATTTT. Protein sequence: CSAIQAFGGDQPQHF. The chain joins TRBV20-1 to TRBJ1-5; D possibly corresponds to TRBD1 (5 bases). V shed 4 bases and J shed 5 bases, with 18 bases lying between them. The germline V gene has CDR1 DFQATT and CDR2 SNEGSKA (reference sequence). This CDR3 region has 15 residues.

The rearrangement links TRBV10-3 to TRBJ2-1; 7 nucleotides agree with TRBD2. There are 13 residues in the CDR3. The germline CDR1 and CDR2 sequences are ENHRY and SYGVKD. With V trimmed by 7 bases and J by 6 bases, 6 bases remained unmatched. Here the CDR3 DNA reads TGTGCCATCACCGCGGGAGATGGCAATGAGCAGTTCTTC. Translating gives CAITAGDGNEQFF.

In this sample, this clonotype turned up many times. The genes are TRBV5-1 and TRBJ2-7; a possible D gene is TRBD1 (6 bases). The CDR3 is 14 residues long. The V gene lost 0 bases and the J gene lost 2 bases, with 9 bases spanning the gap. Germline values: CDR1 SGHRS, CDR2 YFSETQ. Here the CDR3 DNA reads TGCGCCAGCAGCTTGGAAGGGACACCCTACGAGCAGTACTTC. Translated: CASSLEGTPYEQYF.

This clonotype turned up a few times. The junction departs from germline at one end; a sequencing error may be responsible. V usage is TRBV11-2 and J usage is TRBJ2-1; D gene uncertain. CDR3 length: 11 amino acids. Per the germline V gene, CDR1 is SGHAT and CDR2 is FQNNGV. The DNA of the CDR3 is TGTGTCAGCAGCTCTACCAGTGAGCAGTTCTTC. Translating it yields CVSSSTSEQFF.

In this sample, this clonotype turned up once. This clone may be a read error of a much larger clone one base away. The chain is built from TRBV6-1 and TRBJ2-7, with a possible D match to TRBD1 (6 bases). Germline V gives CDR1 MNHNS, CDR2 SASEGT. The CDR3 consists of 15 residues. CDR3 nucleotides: TGTGCCTGCAGTGGGTCTATGGGGGCTTCGGGTGAGCAGTACTTC. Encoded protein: CACSGSMGASGEQYF.

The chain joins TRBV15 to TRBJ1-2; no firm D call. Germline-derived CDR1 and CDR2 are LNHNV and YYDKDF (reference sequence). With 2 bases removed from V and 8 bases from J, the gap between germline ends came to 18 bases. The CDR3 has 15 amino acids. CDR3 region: CATSRQLDGWNGYTF. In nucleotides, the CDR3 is TGTGCCACCAGCAGACAATTGGACGGGTGGAACGGCTACACCTTC. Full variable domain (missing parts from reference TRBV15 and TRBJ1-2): DAMVIQNPRYQVTQFGKPVTLSCSQTLNHNVMYWYQQKSSQAPKLLFHYYDKDFNNEADTPDNFQSRRPNTSFCFLDIRSPGLGDTAMYLCATSRQLDGWNGYTFGSGTRLTVV.

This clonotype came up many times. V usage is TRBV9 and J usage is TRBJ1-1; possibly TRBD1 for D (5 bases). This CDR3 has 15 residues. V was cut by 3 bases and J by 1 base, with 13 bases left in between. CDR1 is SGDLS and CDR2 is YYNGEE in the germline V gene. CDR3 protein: CASSGREGTNTEAFF. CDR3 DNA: TGTGCCAGCAGCGGACGGGAGGGGACGAACACTGAAGCTTTCTTT.

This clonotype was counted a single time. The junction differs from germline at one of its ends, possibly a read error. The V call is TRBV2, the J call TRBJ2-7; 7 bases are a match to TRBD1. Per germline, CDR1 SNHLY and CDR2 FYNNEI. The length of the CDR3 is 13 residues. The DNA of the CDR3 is TGTGCCAGCAGCGGACAGGTACCCTACGGGCAGTACTTC. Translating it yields CASSGQVPYGQYF.

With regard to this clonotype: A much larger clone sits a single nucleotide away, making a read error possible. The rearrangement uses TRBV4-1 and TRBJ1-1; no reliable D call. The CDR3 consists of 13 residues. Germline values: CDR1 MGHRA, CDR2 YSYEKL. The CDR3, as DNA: TGCGCCAGCAGCCAAGATTGGAACGCTGAAGCTTTCTTT. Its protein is CASSQDWNAEAFF.

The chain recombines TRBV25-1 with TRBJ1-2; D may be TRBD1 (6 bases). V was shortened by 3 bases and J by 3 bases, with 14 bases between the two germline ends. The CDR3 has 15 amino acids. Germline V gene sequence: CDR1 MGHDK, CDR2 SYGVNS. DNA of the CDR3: TGTGCCAGCAGTGACATCGGGGGCGCATACTATGGCTACACCTTC. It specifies CASSDIGGAYYGYTF.

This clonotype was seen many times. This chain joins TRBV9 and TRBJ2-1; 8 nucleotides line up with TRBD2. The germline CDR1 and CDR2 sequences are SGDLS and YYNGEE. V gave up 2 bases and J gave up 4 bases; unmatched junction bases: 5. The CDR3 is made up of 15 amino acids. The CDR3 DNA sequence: TGTGCCAGCAGCGTCATTAGCGGGGCATACAATGAGCAGTTCTTC. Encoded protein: CASSVISGAYNEQFF.

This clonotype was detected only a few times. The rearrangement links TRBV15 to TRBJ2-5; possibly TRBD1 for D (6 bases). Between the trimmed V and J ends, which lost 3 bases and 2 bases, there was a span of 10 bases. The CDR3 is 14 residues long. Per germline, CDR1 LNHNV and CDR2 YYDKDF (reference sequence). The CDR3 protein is CATSRDSPQETQYF. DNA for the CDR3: TGTGCCACCAGCAGGGACAGCCCTCAAGAGACCCAGTACTTC.

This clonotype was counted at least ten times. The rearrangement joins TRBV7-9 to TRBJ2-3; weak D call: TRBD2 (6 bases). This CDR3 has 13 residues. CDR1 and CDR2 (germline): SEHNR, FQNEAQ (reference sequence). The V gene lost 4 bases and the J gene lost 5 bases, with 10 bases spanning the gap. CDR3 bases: TGTGCCAGCAGCTCACGAGCGGGAGATACGCAGTATTTT. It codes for CASSSRAGDTQYF.

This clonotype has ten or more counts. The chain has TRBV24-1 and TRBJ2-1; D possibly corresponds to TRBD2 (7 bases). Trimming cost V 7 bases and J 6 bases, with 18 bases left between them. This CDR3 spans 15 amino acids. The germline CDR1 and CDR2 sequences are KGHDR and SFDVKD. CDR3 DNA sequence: TGTGCCACCAGCCCAGTAGGGGGGGTGATCAATGAGCAGTTCTTC. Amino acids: CATSPVGGVINEQFF.

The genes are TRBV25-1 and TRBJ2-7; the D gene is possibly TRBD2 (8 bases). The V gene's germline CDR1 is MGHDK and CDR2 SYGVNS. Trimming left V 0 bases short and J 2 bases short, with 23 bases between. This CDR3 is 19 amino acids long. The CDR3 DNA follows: TGTGCCAGCAGTGAATATAGCTCCGGGAGGGACAGCTCCACCTACGAGCAGTACTTC. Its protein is CASSEYSSGRDSSTYEQYF.